The clone carrying this T cell receptor beta chain turned up a few times. This entry belongs to a study of neurological immune-mediated disorders. The authors made cDNA by 5'RACE with 10-nucleotide random UMIs. Using its own MiXCR run on the 5' RACE reads, TCRdb lists one record per CDR3 protein. The table shows tens of thousands of distinct CDR3 sequences, with more than 8.5% occurring only once. Germline CDR1 is MDHEN and CDR2 is SYDVKM. Trimming cost V 3 bases and J 7 bases, with 9 bases left between them. The length of the CDR3 is 12 residues. Time point given: longitudinal time-point 1 (baseline). Volunteers at a blood bank in Maryland, USA, were the healthy controls.

Specimen: PBMCs. The receptor was isolated from a man younger than 45 in good health. The J gene is TRBJ1-1, the V gene TRBV28, with TRBD1 as a possible D gene (5 bases). The CDR3 region is CASSLGRSEAFF. The CDR3 region has the DNA TGTGCCAGCAGTTTGGGACGGAGTGAAGCTTTCTTT.